This T cell receptor beta chain was documented in a study of siplizumab effects on memory and regulatory T cells. Comments on this clone: Its antigen is still unknown.

This CDR3 is built from 16 residues. The germline V and J ends were trimmed by 8 bases and 0 bases, with 14 bases remaining between them. Per the germline V gene, CDR1 is ENHRY and CDR2 is SYGVKD. Study-level findings and limits: On average, about 70% of mappable alloreactive CD4+ clones were Treg-derived under siplizumab, against 26.9% in controls. Sequences below about 10^-5 frequency were poorly captured, limiting mapping of alloreactive clones. Suppressive function of proliferating Tregs from siplizumab cultures was not confirmed.

The repertoire was sequenced with immunoSEQ multiplex PCR; TCRdb's copy has only in-frame clones and lacks some. The sample lists about 69,000 clones, approximately 88% occurring once. This chain connects TRBV10-3 to TRBJ2-6; D perhaps matches TRBD2 (5 bases). Input material: Tregs sorted from blood. This clonotype was sampled from a human donor in good health. The CDR3 is CAIPGEPRSGANVLTF. CDR3 DNA: TGTGCCATCCCCGGGGAACCGCGCTCTGGGGCCAACGTCCTGACTTTC.